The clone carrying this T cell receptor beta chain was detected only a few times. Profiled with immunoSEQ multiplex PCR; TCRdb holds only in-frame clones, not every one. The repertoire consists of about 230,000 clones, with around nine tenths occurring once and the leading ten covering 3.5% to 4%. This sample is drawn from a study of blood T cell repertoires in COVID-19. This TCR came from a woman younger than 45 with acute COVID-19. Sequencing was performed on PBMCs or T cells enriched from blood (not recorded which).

This CDR3 reads CASSLYGTGGEKLFF. CDR3 nucleotide sequence: TGTGCCAGCAGCTTATATGGGACAGGCGGGGAAAAACTGTTTTTT. J is TRBJ1-4 and V is TRBV11-2, with 8 bases lining up with TRBD1. V lost 2 bases and J lost 8; bases outside the gene matches: 7. The CDR3 runs 15 residues. Per germline, CDR1 SGHAT and CDR2 FQNNGV.